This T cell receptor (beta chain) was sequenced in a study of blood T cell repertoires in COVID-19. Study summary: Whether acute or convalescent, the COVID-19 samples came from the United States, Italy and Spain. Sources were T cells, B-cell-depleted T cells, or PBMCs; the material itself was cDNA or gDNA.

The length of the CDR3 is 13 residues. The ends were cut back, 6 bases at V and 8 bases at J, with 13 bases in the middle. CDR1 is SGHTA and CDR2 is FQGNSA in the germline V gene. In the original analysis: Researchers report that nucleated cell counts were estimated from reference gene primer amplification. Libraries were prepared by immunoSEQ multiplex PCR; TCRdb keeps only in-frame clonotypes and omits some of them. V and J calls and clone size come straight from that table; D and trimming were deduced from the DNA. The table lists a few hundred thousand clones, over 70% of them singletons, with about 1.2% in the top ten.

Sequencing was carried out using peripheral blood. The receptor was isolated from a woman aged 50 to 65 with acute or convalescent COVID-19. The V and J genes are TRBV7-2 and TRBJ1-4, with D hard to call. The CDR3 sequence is CASRGGASEKLFF. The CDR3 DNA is TGTGCCAGCAGGGGAGGTGCCTCCGAAAAACTGTTTTTT.